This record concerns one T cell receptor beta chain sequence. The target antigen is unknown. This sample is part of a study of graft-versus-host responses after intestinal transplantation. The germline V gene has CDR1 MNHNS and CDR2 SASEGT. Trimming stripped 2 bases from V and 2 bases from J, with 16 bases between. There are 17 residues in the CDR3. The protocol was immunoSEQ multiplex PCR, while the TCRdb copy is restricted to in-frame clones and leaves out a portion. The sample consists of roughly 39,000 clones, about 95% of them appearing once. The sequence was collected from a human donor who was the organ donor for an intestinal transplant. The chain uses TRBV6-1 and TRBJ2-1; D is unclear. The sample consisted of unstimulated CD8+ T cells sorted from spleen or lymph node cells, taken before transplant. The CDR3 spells CASSERSQEGTYNEQFF. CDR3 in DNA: TGTGCCAGCAGTGAACGGAGCCAGGAAGGGACCTACAATGAGCAGTTCTTC.